What follows is one T cell receptor beta chain and its context. As yet, its antigen is unknown. This clone may be a read error of a much larger clone one base away. The CDR3 end shows no conserved phenylalanine or tryptophan, and so a read error is likely. This record belongs to a study of molecular identifiers for immune sequencing clone quantification. Study overall: Replicates partitioned RNA from around 18,000 or 91,000 naive CD8 cells into five parts, sequencing four.

Using its own MiXCR run on the PCR reads, TCRdb lists one record per CDR3 protein. There are roughly 320,000 distinct CDR3 sequences in the sample; about 22% occur only once, and about 0.7% lies in the top ten. Germline trimming cut 0 bases from V and 0 bases from J; bases unmatched to any gene: 3. From germline, CDR1 is MNHEY and CDR2 SVGAGI. The CDR3 covers 16 residues. Sorting captured naive CD8 T cells as CD8+CD4-CCR7+CD45RA+. Study outcomes and limitations: Molecules of identical TCR sharing a barcode could underestimate highly expanded clone sizes.

The V gene is TRBV6-5, the J gene TRBJ2-7; 9 nucleotides align to TRBD2. This clonotype originated in a human donor in good health. Some libraries in this study had Jurkat cell RNA spiked in. Sample: naive CD8+ T cells from blood, with Jurkat cell RNA spiked in. Subset noted: FACS-sorted CD8+CD4-CCR7+CD45RA+ naive T cells. CDR3 in DNA: TGTGCCAGCAGTTACTCTCTAGCGGGGAGCTCCTACGAGCAGTACTGC. It encodes CASSYSLAGSSYEQYC.